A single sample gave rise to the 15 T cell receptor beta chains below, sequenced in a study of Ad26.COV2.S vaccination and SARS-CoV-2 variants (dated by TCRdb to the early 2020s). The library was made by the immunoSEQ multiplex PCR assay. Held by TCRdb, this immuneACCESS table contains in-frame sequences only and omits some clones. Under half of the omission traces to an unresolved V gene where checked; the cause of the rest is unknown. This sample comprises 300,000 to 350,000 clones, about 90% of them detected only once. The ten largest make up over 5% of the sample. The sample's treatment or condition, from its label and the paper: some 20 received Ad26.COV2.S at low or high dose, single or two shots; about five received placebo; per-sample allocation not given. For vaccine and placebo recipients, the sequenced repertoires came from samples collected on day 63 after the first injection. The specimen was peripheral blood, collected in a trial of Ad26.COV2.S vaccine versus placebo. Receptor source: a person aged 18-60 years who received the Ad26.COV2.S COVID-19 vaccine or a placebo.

CDR3 sequence: CASSIHTSSTDTQYF. The CDR3 region has the DNA TGTGCCAGTAGTATCCACACATCCAGCACAGATACGCAGTATTTT. This rearrangement joins TRBV19 to TRBJ2-3; unclear D gene. V was cut by 3 bases and J by 0 bases, with 10 bases left in between. The CDR3 runs to 15 residues. Germline assignment: CDR1 LNHDA and CDR2 SQIVND (reference sequence).

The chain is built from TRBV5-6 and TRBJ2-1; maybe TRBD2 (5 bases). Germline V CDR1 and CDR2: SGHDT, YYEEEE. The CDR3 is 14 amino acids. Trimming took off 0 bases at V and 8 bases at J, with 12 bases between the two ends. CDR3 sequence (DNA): TGTGCCAGCAGCTTGGTGGGAGAAGCGGATGAGCAGTTCTTC. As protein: CASSLVGEADEQFF.

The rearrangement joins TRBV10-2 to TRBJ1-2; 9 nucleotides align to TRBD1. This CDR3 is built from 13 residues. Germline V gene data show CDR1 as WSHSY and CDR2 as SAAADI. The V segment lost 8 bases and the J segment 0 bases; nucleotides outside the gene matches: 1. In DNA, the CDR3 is TGCGCCAGCTGGGACAGGGCTAACTATGGCTACACCTTC. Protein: CASWDRANYGYTF.

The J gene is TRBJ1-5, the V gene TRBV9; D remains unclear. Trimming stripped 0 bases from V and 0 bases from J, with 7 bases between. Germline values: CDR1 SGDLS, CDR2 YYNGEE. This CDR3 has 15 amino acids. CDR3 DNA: TGTGCCAGCAGCGTAGTAGGTATTAGCAATCAGCCCCAGCATTTT. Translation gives CASSVVGISNQPQHF. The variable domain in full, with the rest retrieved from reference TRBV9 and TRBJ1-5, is DSGVTQTPKHLITATGQRVTLRCSPRSGDLSVYWYQQSLDQGLQFLIQYYNGEERAKGNILERFSAQQFPDLHSELNLSSLELGDSALYFCASSVVGISNQPQHFGDGTRLSIL.

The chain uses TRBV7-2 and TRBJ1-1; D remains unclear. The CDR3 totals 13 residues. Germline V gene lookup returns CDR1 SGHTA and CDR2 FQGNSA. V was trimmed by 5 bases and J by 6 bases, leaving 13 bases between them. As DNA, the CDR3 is TGTGCCAGCAGCCGAACATTGGGGTCTGAAGCTTTCTTT. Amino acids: CASSRTLGSEAFF.

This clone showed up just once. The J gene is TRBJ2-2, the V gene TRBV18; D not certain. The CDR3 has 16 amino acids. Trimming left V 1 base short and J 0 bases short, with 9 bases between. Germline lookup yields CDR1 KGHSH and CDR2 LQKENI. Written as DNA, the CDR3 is TGTGCCAGCTCACCACGATCGTTGACGAACACCGGGGAGCTGTTTTTT. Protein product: CASSPRSLTNTGELFF.

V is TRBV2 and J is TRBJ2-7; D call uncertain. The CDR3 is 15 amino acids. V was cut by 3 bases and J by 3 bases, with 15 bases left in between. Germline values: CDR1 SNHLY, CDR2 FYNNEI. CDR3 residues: CASSDTVGGGYEQYF. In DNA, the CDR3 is TGTGCCAGCAGTGATACGGTGGGTGGTGGCTACGAGCAGTACTTC.

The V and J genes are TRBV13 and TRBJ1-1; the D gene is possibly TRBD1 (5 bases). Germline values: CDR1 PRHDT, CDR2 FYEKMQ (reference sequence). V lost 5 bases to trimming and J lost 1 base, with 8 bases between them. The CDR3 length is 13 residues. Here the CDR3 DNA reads TGTGCCAGCAGCAACGGGGGGAACACTGAAGCTTTCTTT. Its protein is CASSNGGNTEAFF.

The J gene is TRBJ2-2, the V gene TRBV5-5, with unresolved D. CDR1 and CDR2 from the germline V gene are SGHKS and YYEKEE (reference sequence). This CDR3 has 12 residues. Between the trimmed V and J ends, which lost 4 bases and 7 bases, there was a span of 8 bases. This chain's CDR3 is CASSPDIGELFF. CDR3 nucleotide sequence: TGTGCCAGCAGCCCAGACATCGGGGAGCTGTTTTTT. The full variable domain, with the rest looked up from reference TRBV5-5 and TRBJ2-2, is DAGVTQSPTHLIKTRGQQVTLRCSPISGHKSVSWYQQVLGQGPQFIFQYYEKEERGRGNFPDRFSARQFPNYSSELNVNALLLGDSALYLCASSPDIGELFFGEGSRLTVL.

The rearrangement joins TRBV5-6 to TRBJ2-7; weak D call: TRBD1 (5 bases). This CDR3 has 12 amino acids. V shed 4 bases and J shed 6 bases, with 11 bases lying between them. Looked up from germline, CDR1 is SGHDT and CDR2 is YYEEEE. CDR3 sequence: CASSESGSEQYV. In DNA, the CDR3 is TGTGCCAGCAGCGAGTCAGGGTCCGAGCAGTACGTC.

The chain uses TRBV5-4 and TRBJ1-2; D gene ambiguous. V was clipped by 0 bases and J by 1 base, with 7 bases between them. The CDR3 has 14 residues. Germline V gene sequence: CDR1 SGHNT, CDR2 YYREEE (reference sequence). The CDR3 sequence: CASSLVQVNYGYTF. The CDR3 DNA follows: TGTGCCAGCAGCTTGGTCCAGGTTAACTATGGCTACACCTTC.

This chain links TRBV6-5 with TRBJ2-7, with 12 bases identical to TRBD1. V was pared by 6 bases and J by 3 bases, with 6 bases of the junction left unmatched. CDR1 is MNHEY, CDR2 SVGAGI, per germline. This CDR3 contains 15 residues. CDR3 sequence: CASRSGTGGFYEQYF. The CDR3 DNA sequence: TGTGCCAGCAGGTCCGGGACAGGGGGCTTCTACGAGCAGTACTTC.

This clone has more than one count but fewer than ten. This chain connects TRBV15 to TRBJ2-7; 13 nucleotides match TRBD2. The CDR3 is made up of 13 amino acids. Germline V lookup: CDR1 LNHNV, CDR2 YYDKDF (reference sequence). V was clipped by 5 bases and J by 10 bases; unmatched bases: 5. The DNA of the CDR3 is TGTGCCACCAGCCTAGGGACTAGCGGGATCCAGTACGTC. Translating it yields CATSLGTSGIQYV.

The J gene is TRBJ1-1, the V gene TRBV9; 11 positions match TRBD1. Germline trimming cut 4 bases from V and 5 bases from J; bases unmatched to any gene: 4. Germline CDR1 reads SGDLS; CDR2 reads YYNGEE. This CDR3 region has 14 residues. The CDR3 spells CASSIGQGATEAFF. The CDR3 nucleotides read TGTGCCAGCAGCATCGGACAGGGGGCGACTGAAGCTTTCTTT.

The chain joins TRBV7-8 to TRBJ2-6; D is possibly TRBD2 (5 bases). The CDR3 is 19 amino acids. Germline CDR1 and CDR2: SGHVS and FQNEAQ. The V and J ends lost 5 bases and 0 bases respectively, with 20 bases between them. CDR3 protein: CASSPELGSGNSGANVLTF. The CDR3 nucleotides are TGTGCCAGCAGCCCCGAGTTGGGCTCGGGAAACTCTGGGGCCAACGTCCTGACTTTC.